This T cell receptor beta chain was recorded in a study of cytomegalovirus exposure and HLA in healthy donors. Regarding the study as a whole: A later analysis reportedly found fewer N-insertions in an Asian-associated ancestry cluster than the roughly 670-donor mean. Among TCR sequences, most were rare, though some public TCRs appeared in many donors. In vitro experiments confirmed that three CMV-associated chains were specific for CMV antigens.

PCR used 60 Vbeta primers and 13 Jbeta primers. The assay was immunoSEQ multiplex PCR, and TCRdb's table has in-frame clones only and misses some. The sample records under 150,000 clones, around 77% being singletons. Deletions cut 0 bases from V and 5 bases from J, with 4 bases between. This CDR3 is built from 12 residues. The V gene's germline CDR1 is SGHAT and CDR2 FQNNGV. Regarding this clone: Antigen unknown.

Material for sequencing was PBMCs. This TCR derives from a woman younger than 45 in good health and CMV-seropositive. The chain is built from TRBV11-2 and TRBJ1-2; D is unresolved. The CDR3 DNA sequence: TGTGCCAGCAGCTTAGAACAGTATGGCTACACCTTC. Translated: CASSLEQYGYTF.